Following are 14 T cell receptor beta chains from one sample sequenced in a study of shared clonotypes between healthy human individuals. Libraries were prepared by immunoSEQ multiplex PCR; TCRdb keeps only in-frame clonotypes and omits some of them. This table holds about 1 million clones, approximately 72% found once. Sequencing was done on a sample of memory CD4+ T cells sorted from blood. Subset meaning: CD45RA-negative fraction. The receptor set was obtained from a man aged 18 to 29 in good health.

This clone was seen more than once but under ten times. The chain combines TRBV7-2 with TRBJ1-5; D not certain. The CDR3 spans 12 residues. V was pared by 1 base and J by 5 bases, with 3 bases between. Germline CDR1 and CDR2: SGHTA and FQGNSA. The chain's CDR3 is CASSLVDQPQHF. CDR3 DNA sequence: TGTGCCAGCAGCTTAGTGGATCAGCCCCAGCATTTT.

The rearrangement links TRBV2 to TRBJ1-1, with D maybe TRBD1 (5 bases). The V end lost 11 bases, the J end lost 0 bases, and 13 bases lay between the germline ends. CDR1 and CDR2 from the germline V gene are SNHLY and FYNNEI. The CDR3 consists of 13 residues. The CDR3 spells CAVGRQMNTEAFF. CDR3 DNA sequence: TGTGCCGTAGGACGACAGATGAACACTGAAGCTTTCTTT. Based on the CDR3 plus reference TRBV2 and TRBJ1-1, the full variable domain is EPEVTQTPSHQVTQMGQEVILRCVPISNHLYFYWYRQILGQKVEFLVSFYNNEISEKSEIFDDQFSVERPDGSNFTLKIRSTKLEDSAMYFCAVGRQMNTEAFFGQGTRLTVV.

The V call is TRBV2, the J call TRBJ2-1; D is perhaps TRBD2 (7 bases). The CDR3 covers 16 residues. Germline assignment: CDR1 SNHLY and CDR2 FYNNEI. The ends were cut back, 4 bases at V and 5 bases at J, with 18 bases in the middle. DNA of the CDR3: TGTGCCAGCAGTGGTATAACAGGGAGGGCGAACAATGAGCAGTTCTTC. It is translated as CASSGITGRANNEQFF. Together with reference TRBV2 and TRBJ2-1, the CDR3 gives the full variable domain: EPEVTQTPSHQVTQMGQEVILRCVPISNHLYFYWYRQILGQKVEFLVSFYNNEISEKSEIFDDQFSVERPDGSNFTLKIRSTKLEDSAMYFCASSGITGRANNEQFFGPGTRLTVL.

DNA for the CDR3: TGCGCCAGCAGCGCACAGGGGAACACTGAAGCTTTCTTT. It is translated as CASSAQGNTEAFF. This chain uses TRBV5-1 with TRBJ1-1; D perhaps matches TRBD1 (6 bases). The CDR3 extends over 13 amino acids. The V gene lost 4 bases and the J gene lost 1 base, with 8 bases spanning the gap. The germline gives CDR1 SGHRS, CDR2 YFSETQ.

The rearrangement joins TRBV7-8 to TRBJ1-2; the D gene is possibly TRBD1 (5 bases). In germline, CDR1 is SGHVS, CDR2 FQNEAQ. The CDR3 is made up of 13 amino acids. V lost 3 bases and J lost 4, with 9 bases in between. The CDR3: CASSLTESYGYTF. CDR3 coding DNA: TGTGCCAGCAGCTTGACAGAGAGCTATGGCTACACCTTC.

The chain recombines TRBV6-4 with TRBJ2-3; D gene unclear. From germline, CDR1 is MRHNA and CDR2 SNTAGT. This CDR3 spans 14 amino acids. V was clipped by 3 bases and J by 5 bases, with 12 bases between them. The DNA for the CDR3 is TGTGCCAGCAGTGAATGGGGTAGTCGAGATACGCAGTATTTT. It is translated as CASSEWGSRDTQYF.

The genes are TRBV5-1 and TRBJ2-1, with a tentative D call TRBD2 (6 bases). CDR3 size: 14 residues. From germline, CDR1 is SGHRS and CDR2 YFSETQ. Trimming pared 2 bases from V and 6 bases from J, leaving 12 bases between. CDR3 region: CASSFNQAGNEQFF. The CDR3 DNA follows: TGCGCCAGCAGCTTTAATCAAGCGGGCAATGAGCAGTTCTTC. The complete variable domain, with remaining parts taken from reference TRBV5-1 and TRBJ2-1, reads KAGVTQTPRYLIKTRGQQVTLSCSPISGHRSVSWYQQTPGQGLQFLFEYFSETQRNKGNFPGRFSGRQFSNSRSEMNVSTLELGDSALYLCASSFNQAGNEQFFGPGTRLTVL.

The chain combines TRBV20-1 with TRBJ2-7, with a tentative D call TRBD1 (5 bases). The CDR3 spans 11 residues. V was shortened by 3 bases and J by 5 bases, with 8 bases between the two germline ends. Looked up from germline, CDR1 is DFQATT and CDR2 is SNEGSKA (reference sequence). The CDR3 DNA sequence: TGCAGTGCTAGCAAGGGGAACGAGCAGTACTTC. Its protein product is CSASKGNEQYF.

This clone is a singleton in its sample. The rearrangement uses TRBV6-5 and TRBJ1-1; weak D call: TRBD1 (6 bases). The CDR3 spans 15 residues. From germline, CDR1 is MNHEY and CDR2 SVGAGI. Deletions cut 6 bases from V and 0 bases from J, with 14 bases between. CDR3 sequence: CASRKQGFMNTEAFF. For the CDR3, the DNA is TGTGCCAGCAGGAAACAGGGATTTATGAACACTGAAGCTTTCTTT.

The V gene is TRBV20-1, the J gene TRBJ2-4; perhaps TRBD2 as D (6 bases). The CDR3 length is 11 residues. Germline V lookup: CDR1 DFQATT, CDR2 SNEGSKA (reference sequence). Trimming took off 6 bases at V and 7 bases at J, with 10 bases between the two ends. The CDR3 DNA reads as TGCAGTGCGGGGGGTTCGAACATTCAGTACTTC. Translating it yields CSAGGSNIQYF.

The CDR3 reads CASSVQVLSGNTIYF. As DNA, the CDR3 is TGTGCCAGCAGCGTTCAGGTCCTCTCTGGAAACACCATATATTTT. The chain couples TRBV7-6 to TRBJ1-3; no clear D gene. V lost 5 bases to trimming and J lost 0 bases, with 11 bases between them. The CDR3 runs 15 residues. Germline V gene data show CDR1 as SGHVS and CDR2 as FNYEAQ. The full variable domain, with the rest looked up from reference TRBV7-6 and TRBJ1-3, is GAGVSQSPRYKVTKRGQDVALRCDPISGHVSLYWYRQALGQGPEFLTYFNYEAQQDKSGLPNDRFSAERPEGSISTLTIQRTEQRDSAMYRCASSVQVLSGNTIYFGEGSWLTVV.

This clone was detected only once. The chain recombines TRBV6-4 with TRBJ2-5, with D maybe TRBD2 (5 bases). The CDR3 is made up of 13 amino acids. Trimming took 6 bases from V and 5 from J, leaving 13 bases between them. Germline V CDR1 and CDR2: MRHNA, SNTAGT. Here the CDR3 reads CASSRGSGETQYF. CDR3 in DNA: TGTGCCAGCAGCAGAGGGTCGGGGGAGACCCAGTACTTC.

This sequence joins TRBV6-1 and TRBJ1-6; 10 bases map to TRBD1. The V gene's germline CDR1 is MNHNS and CDR2 SASEGT. V shed 6 bases and J 10 bases; nucleotides not matched to a gene: 6. The CDR3 spans 14 residues. The DNA for the CDR3 is TGTGCCAGCAGGACGACAGGGGGCGAATCACCCCTCCACTTT. This translates into CASRTTGGESPLHF.

The chain recombines TRBV18 with TRBJ1-1, with D perhaps TRBD1 (5 bases). V was clipped by 6 bases and J by 1 base, with 15 bases between them. The CDR3 is 15 residues long. Germline V gene lookup returns CDR1 KGHSH and CDR2 LQKENI. CDR3 sequence (DNA): TGTGCCAGCTCCCCGGGGGGGATGAAGAACACTGAAGCTTTCTTT. As protein: CASSPGGMKNTEAFF.